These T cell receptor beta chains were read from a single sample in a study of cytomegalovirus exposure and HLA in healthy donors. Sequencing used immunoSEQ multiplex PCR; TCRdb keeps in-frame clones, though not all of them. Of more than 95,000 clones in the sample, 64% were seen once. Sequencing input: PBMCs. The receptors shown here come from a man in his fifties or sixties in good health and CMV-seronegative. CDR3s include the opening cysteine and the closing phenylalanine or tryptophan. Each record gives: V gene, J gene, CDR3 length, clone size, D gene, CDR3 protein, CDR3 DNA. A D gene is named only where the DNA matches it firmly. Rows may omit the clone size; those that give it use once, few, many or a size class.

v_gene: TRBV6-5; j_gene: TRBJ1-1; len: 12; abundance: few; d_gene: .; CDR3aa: CASSYLDTEAFF; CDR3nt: TGTGCCAGCAGTTACTTAGACACTGAAGCTTTCTTT
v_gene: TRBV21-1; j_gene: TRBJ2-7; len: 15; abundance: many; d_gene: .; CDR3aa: CASSKESDIRYEQYF; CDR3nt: TGTGCCAGCAGCAAAGAATCAGACATCCGCTACGAGCAGTACTTC
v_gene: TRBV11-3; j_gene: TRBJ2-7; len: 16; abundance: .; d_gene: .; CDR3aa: CASSLGLRITAYEQYF; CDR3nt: TGTGCCAGCAGCTTAGGGTTGAGGATTACTGCCTACGAGCAGTACTTC
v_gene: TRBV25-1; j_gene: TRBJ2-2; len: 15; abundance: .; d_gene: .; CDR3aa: CASSAQGSNTGELFF; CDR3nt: TGTGCCAGCAGTGCACAGGGAAGTAACACCGGGGAGCTGTTTTTT
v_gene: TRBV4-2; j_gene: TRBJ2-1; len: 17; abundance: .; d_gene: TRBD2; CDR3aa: CASSQGQSGIKWNEQFF; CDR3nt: TGTGCCAGCAGCCAGGGCCAGAGCGGGATAAAATGGAATGAGCAGTTCTTC
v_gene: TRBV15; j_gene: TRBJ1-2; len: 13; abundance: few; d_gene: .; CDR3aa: CATSSDRPYGYTF; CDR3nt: TGTGCCACCAGCAGTGACAGGCCTTATGGCTACACCTTC
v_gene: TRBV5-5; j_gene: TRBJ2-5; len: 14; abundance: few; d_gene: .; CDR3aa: CASSWRLGQETQYF; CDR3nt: TGTGCCAGCAGCTGGCGGCTAGGCCAAGAGACCCAGTACTTC
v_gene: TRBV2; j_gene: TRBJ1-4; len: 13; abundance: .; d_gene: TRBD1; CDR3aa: CATVPPGGAGLFF; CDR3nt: TGTGCCACCGTCCCCCCAGGGGGTGCGGGACTGTTTTTT
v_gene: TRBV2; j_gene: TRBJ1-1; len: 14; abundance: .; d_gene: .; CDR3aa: CASKGRGGNTEAFF; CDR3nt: TGTGCCAGCAAGGGAAGGGGAGGAAACACTGAAGCTTTCTTT
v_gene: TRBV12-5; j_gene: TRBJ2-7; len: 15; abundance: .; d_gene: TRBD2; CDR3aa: CASGLGLAGAYEQYF; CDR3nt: TGTGCTAGTGGTTTGGGACTAGCGGGAGCCTACGAGCAGTACTTC
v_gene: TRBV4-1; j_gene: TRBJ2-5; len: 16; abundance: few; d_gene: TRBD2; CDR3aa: CASSQRTSGAEETQYF; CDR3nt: TGCGCCAGCAGCCAAAGGACTAGCGGGGCCGAAGAGACCCAGTACTTC
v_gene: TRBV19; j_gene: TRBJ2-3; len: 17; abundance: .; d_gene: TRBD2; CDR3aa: CASSLVSGAGGTDTQYF; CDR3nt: TGTGCCAGTAGCCTGGTGAGCGGGGCCGGTGGCACAGATACGCAGTATTTT
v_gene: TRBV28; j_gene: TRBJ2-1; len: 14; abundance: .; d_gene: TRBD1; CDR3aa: CASSSLDRVNEQFF; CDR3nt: TGTGCCAGCAGTTCCTTGGACAGGGTGAATGAGCAGTTCTTC
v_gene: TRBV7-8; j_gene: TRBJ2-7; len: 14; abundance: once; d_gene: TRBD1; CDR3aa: CASSTWTGPGEQYF; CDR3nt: TGTGCCAGCAGCACTTGGACAGGGCCAGGCGAGCAGTACTTC
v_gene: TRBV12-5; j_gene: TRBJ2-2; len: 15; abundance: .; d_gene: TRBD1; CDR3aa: CASGFGQGSTGELFF; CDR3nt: TGTGCTAGTGGTTTCGGACAGGGAAGCACCGGGGAGCTGTTTTTT
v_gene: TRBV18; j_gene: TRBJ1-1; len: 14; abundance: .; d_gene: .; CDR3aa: CASSPGSIRTEAFF; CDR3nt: TGTGCCAGCTCACCTGGTTCTATACGCACTGAAGCTTTCTTT
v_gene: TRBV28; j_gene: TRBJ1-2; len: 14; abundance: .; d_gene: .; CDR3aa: CASSLGGIQGGYTF; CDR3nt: TGTGCCAGCAGTTTAGGGGGCATCCAAGGGGGCTACACCTTC
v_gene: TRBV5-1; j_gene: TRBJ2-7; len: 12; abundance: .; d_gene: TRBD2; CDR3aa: CASSSGGYEQYF; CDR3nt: TGCGCCAGCAGCTCGGGGGGCTACGAGCAGTACTTC
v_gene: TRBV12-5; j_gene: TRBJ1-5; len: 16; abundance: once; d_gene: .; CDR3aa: CASGPPGSTNNQPQHF; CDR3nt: TGTGCTAGTGGTCCCCCAGGGTCCACAAATAATCAGCCCCAGCATTTT
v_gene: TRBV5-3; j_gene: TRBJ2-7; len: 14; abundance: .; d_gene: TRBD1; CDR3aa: CARTTRGTARAGYF; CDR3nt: TGTGCCAGAACCACCCGTGGGACAGCCCGCGCGGGGTACTTC
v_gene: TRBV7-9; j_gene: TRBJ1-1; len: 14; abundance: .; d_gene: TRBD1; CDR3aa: CASTWDRGNTEAFF; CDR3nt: TGTGCCAGCACCTGGGACAGGGGGAACACTGAAGCTTTCTTT
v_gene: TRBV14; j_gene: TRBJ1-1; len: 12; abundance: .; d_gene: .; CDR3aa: CASSQGQPGAFF; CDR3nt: TGTGCCAGCAGCCAGGGGCAGCCTGGAGCTTTCTTT
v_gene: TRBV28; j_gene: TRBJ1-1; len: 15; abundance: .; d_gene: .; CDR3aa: CASSFGGAQVSEAFF; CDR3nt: TGTGCCAGCAGTTTTGGGGGGGCGCAGGTATCTGAAGCTTTCTTT
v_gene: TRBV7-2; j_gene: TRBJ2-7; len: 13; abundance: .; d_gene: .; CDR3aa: CASSLGAVGEQYF; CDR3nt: TGTGCCAGCAGCTTAGGGGCTGTGGGCGAGCAGTACTTC
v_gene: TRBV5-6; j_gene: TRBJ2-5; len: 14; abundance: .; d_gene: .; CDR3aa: CASSGGPEGETQYF; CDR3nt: TGTGCCAGCAGCGGTGGGCCAGAAGGAGAGACCCAGTACTTC
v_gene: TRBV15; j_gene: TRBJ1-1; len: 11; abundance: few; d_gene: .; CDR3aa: CATSQLPTGNF; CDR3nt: TGTGCCACCAGCCAACTACCGACCGGTAACTTT
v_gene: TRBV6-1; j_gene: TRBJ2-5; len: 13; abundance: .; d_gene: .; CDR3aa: CASSGTVQETQYF; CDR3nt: TGTGCCAGCAGTGGGACAGTCCAAGAGACCCAGTACTTC
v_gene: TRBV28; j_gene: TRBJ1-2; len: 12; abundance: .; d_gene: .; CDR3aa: CASATGIHGYTF; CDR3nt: TGTGCCAGCGCTACAGGGATCCATGGCTACACCTTC
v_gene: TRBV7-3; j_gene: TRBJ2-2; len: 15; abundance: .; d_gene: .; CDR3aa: CASSLRQHGTGELFF; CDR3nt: TGTGCCAGCAGCTTAAGACAGCACGGCACCGGGGAGCTGTTTTTT
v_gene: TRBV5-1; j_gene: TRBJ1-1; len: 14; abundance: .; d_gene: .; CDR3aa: CASSIGTTNTEAFF; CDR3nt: TGCGCCAGCAGCATTGGGACAACGAACACTGAAGCTTTCTTT
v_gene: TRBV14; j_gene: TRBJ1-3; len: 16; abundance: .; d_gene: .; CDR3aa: CASSQKIPSSGNTIYF; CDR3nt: TGTGCCAGCAGCCAAAAAATTCCCTCGTCGGGAAACACCATATATTTT
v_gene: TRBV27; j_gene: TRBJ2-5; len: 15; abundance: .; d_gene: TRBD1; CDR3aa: CATHGGQADEETQYF; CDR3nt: TGTGCCACCCACGGCGGACAGGCAGATGAAGAGACCCAGTACTTC
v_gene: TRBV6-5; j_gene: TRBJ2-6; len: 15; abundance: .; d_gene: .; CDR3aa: CASSRRVSGANVLTF; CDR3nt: TGTGCCAGCAGCCGGAGAGTTTCTGGGGCCAACGTCCTGACTTTC
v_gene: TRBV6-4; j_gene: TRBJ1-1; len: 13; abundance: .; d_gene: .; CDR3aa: CASSVGQNTEAFF; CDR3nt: TGTGCCAGCAGCGTCGGTCAGAACACTGAAGCTTTCTTT
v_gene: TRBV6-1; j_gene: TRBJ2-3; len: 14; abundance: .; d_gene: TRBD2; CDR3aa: CASSEGRGADTQYF; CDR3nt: TGTGCCAGCAGTGAGGGGAGGGGAGCAGATACGCAGTATTTT
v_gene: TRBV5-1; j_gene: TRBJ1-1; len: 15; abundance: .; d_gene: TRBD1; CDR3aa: CASSLVGQGLSEAFF; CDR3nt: TGCGCCAGCAGCTTGGTTGGACAGGGGTTGTCTGAAGCTTTCTTT
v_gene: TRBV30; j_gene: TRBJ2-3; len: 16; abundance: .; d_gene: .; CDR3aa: CAWSVLDSSSTDTQYF; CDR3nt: TGTGCCTGGAGTGTACTAGATAGCAGTAGCACAGATACGCAGTATTTT
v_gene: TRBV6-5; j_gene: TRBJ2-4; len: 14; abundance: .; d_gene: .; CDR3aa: CASMEGLAKNIQYF; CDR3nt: TGTGCCAGCATGGAGGGATTAGCCAAAAACATTCAGTACTTC
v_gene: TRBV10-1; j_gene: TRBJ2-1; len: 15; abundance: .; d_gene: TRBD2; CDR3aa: CASSPSGRAVYEQFF; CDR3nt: TGCGCCAGCAGCCCCAGCGGGAGGGCCGTCTATGAGCAGTTCTTC
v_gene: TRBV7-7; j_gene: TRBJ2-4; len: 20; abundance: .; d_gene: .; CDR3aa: CASSSRTERMGELAKNIQYF; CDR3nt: TGTGCCAGCAGCTCTAGGACCGAGCGGATGGGAGAATTAGCCAAAAACATTCAGTACTTC
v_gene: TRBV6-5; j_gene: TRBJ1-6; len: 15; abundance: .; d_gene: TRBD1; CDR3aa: CASSPPGQGSSPLHF; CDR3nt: TGTGCCAGCAGTCCACCGGGACAGGGGTCTTCACCCCTCCACTTT
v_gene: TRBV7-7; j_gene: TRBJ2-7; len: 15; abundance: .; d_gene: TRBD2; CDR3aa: CASSSLAGRSYEQYF; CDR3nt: TGTGCTAGCAGCTCGCTAGCGGGACGGTCCTACGAGCAGTACTTC
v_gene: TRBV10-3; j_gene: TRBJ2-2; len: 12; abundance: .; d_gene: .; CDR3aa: CAIRRGDGELFF; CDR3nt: TGTGCCATCCGGCGGGGCGACGGGGAGCTGTTTTTT
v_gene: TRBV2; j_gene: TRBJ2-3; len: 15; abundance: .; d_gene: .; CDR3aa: CASRRTGFGADTQYF; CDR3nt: TGTGCCAGCAGACGCACGGGGTTCGGGGCAGATACGCAGTATTTT
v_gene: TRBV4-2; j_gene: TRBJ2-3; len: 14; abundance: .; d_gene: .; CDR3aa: CASSQGGGPDTQYF; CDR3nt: TGTGCCAGCAGCCAAGGCGGGGGCCCAGATACGCAGTATTTT
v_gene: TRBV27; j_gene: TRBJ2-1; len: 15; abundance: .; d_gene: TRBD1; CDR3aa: CASSDRGRFRDEQFF; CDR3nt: TGTGCCAGCAGCGACAGGGGGCGCTTTAGGGATGAGCAGTTCTTC
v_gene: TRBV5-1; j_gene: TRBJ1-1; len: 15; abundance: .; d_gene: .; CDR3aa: CASRLGEISNTEAFF; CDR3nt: TGCGCCAGCAGACTTGGAGAGATTTCGAACACTGAAGCTTTCTTT
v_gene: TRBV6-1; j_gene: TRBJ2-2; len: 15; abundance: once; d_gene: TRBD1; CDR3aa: CASSGQGATIGELFF; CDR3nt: TGTGCCAGCAGTGGACAGGGGGCCACTATCGGGGAGCTGTTTTTT
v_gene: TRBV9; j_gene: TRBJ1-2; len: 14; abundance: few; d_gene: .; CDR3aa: CASSVGRVGYGYTF; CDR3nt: TGTGCCAGCAGCGTAGGCAGGGTGGGCTATGGCTACACCTTC
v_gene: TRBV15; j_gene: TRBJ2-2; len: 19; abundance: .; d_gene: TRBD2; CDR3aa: CATSRDGLAGAPNTGELFF; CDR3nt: TGTGCCACCAGCAGAGATGGACTAGCGGGAGCCCCGAACACCGGGGAGCTGTTTTTT
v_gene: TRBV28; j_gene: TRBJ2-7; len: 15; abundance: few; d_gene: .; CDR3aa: CASSIPGHNFYEQYF; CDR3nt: TGTGCCAGCAGTATCCCGGGACACAACTTCTACGAGCAGTACTTC
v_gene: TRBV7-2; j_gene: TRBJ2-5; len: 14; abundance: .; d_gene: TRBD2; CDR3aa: CASRQTSGIGEQYF; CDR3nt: TGTGCCAGCAGACAGACTAGCGGGATAGGTGAGCAGTACTTC
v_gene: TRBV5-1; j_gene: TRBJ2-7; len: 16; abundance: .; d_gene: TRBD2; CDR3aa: CASSPIWGRETYEQYF; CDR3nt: TGCGCCAGCAGCCCCATTTGGGGGAGGGAGACCTACGAGCAGTACTTC
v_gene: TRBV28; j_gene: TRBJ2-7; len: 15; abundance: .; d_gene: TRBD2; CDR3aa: CASSLRTSGRVEQYF; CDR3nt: TGTGCCAGCAGTTTAAGGACTAGCGGGAGAGTCGAGCAGTACTTC